This TCR beta chain stems from a study of shared clonotypes between healthy human individuals. Study-wide findings and caveats: The naive CD4 repertoires of a few donors were compared, and about 5% of clonotypes were shared. Though the depth was large, rarefaction showed that sorted-subset sequencing was incomplete.

Points on this clone: Its antigen is not known.

CD45RO-negative, CCR7-selected cells formed the naive CD8 fraction, which excluded terminally differentiated effector memory CD45RA+ cells. Sorted-subset replicate PCRs used 150 to 200 ng of genomic DNA. This amount corresponded to tens of thousands of T cell genomes. Libraries were prepared by immunoSEQ multiplex PCR; TCRdb keeps only in-frame clonotypes and omits some of them. The table has around 2,000,000 clones, just under 95% seen once. The sequence was obtained from a man aged 18-30 years in good health. Sequences were obtained from naive CD8+ T cells sorted from blood.

CDR3 protein: CASSLGYRGLDNEQFF. The CDR3 DNA reads as TGTGCCAGCAGCTTGGGTTACAGGGGGCTTGACAATGAGCAGTTCTTC. The V and J genes are TRBV5-8 and TRBJ2-1, with TRBD1 matching 9 bases. The CDR3 totals 16 residues. Germline CDR1 and CDR2: SGHTS and YDEGEE. V lost 0 bases to trimming and J lost 5 bases; unmatched junction nucleotides: 6.